This TCR beta chain was observed in a study of technical replicates of blood from several donors. The table came from immunoSEQ multiplex PCR; TCRdb's copy has only in-frame clones and leaves some out. Among fewer than 90,000 clones listed, over 90% were seen once. The CDR3 length is 13 residues. V was pared by 2 bases and J by 6 bases, with 7 bases between. In germline, CDR1 is MNHEY, CDR2 SMNVEV (reference sequence). Sequencing used T cells isolated from PBMCs. This chain uses TRBV27 with TRBJ2-2; no clear D. The receptor was derived from a human donor in good health. CDR3 amino acids: CASSLVAAGELFF. DNA of the CDR3: TGTGCCAGCAGTTTAGTGGCGGCCGGGGAGCTGTTTTTT.